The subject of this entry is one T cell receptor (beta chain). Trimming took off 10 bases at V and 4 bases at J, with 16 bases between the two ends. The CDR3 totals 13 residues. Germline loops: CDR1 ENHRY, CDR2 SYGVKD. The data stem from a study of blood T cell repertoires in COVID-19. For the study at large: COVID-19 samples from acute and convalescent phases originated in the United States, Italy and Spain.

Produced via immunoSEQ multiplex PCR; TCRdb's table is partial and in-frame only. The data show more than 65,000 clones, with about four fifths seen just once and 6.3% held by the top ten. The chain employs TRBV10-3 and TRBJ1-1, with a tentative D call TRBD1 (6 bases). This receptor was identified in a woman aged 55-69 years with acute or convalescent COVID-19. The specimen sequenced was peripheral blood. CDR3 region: CATNLGGATEAFF. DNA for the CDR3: TGTGCCACTAATCTAGGGGGGGCCACTGAAGCTTTCTTT.